The 2 T cell receptor beta chains below were found in one sample sequenced in a study of shared clonotypes between healthy human individuals. Measured with immunoSEQ multiplex PCR; TCRdb has only the in-frame clones, and not every one. The sample yields roughly 2.2 million clones, less than 95% seen once. What was sequenced was naive CD4+ T cells from PBMCs. Described subset: CD45RA+ positively selected. The receptors derive from a man younger than 35 in good health. Some clones in this sample may be carry-over from other donors' samples.

This clone was detected only once. The chain couples TRBV7-2 to TRBJ2-7; a weak D match, TRBD1 (6 bases). Germline CDR1 reads SGHTA; CDR2 reads FQGNSA. Between the trimmed V and J ends, which lost 5 bases and 6 bases, there was a span of 14 bases. The CDR3 is 13 amino acids. The CDR3 protein is CASSVTQGSEQYF. The CDR3 DNA follows: TGTGCCAGCAGCGTAACCCAGGGGAGCGAGCAGTACTTC.

This sequence joins TRBV7-3 and TRBJ2-7; 7 bases match TRBD1. The CDR3 covers 14 residues. V was clipped by 2 bases and J by 6 bases; unmatched bases: 7. Germline values: CDR1 SGHTA, CDR2 FQGTGA. The CDR3 nucleotides read TGTGCCAGCAGCTTAGAGACAGGGCTATCCGAGCAGTACTTC. Its translation: CASSLETGLSEQYF.